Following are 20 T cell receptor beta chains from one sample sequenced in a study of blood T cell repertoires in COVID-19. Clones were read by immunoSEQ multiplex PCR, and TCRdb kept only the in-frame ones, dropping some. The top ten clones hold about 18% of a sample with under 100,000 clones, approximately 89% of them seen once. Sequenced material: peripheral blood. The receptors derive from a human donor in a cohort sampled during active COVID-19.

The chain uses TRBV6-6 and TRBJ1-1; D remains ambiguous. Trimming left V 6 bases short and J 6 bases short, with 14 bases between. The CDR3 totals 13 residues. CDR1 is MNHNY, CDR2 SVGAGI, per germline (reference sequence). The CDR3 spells CASRHKDNPEAFF. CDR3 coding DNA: TGTGCCAGCAGGCATAAAGACAACCCTGAAGCTTTCTTT.

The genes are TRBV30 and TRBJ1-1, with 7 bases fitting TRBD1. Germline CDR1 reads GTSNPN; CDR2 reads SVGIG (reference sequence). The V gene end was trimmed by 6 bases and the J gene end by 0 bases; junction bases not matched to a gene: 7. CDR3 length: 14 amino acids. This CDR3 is CACSRTGLNTEAFF. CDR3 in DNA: TGTGCCTGTTCCCGGACAGGCTTGAACACTGAAGCTTTCTTT.

The CDR3 protein is CASRSQGAPWGYTF. The CDR3 nucleotides read TGTGCCAGCAGATCCCAGGGGGCTCCCTGGGGCTACACCTTC. The chain employs TRBV27 and TRBJ1-2; 8 bases align to TRBD1. The V gene's germline CDR1 is MNHEY and CDR2 SMNVEV (reference sequence). The CDR3 covers 14 residues. J gave up 8 bases and V 6 bases, and 11 bases lay outside the gene matches.

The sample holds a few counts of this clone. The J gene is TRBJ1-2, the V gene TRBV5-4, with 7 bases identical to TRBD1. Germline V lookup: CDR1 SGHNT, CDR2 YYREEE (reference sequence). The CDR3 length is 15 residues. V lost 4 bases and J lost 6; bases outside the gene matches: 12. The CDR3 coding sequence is TGTGCCAGCAGCCACGACAGGGCCACGTTAGATGGCTACACCTTC. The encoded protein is CASSHDRATLDGYTF.

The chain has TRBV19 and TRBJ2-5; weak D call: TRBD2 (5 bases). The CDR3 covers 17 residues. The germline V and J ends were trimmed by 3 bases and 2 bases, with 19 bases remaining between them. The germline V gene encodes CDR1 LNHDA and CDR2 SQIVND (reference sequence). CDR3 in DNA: TGTGCCAGTAGTATCAGTGTAGGTGGCGGAGGACAAGAGACCCAGTACTTC. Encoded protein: CASSISVGGGGQETQYF. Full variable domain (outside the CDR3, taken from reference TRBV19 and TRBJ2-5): DGGITQSPKYLFRKEGQNVTLSCEQNLNHDAMYWYRQDPGQGLRLIYYSQIVNDFQKGDIAEGYSVSREKKESFPLTVTSAQKNPTAFYLCASSISVGGGGQETQYFGPGTRLLVL.

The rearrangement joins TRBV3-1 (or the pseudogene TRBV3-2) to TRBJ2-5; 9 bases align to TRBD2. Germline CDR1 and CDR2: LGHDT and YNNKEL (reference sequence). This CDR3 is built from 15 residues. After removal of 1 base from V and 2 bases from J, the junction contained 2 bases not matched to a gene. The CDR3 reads CASSQGLAGQETQYF. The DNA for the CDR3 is TGTGCCAGCAGCCAAGGTCTAGCGGGACAAGAGACCCAGTACTTC.

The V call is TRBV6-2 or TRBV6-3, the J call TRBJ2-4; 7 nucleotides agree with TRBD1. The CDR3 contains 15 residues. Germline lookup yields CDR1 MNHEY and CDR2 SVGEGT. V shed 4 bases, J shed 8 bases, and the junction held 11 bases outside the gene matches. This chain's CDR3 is CASSSYRGRLDIQYF. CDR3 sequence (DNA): TGTGCCAGCAGTTCGTACAGGGGAAGGCTAGACATTCAGTACTTC.

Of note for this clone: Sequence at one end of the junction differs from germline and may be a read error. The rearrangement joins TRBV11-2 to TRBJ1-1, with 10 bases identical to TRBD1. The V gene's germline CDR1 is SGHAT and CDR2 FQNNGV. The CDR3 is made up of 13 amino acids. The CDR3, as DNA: TGTGCCAGCACCTTAGGGGACAGGGGCCAAGCTTTCTTT. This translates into CASTLGDRGQAFF.

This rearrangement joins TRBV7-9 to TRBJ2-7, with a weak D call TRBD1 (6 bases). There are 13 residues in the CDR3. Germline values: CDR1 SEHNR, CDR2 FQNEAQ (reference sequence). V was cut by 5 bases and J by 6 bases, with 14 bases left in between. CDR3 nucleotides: TGTGCCAGCAGCGCACTCCCAGGGGTCGAGCAGTACTTC. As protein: CASSALPGVEQYF.

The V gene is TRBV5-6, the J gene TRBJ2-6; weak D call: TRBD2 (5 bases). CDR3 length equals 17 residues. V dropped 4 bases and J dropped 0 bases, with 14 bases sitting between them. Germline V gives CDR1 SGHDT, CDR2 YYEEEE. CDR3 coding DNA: TGTGCCAGCAGCCCGGGAAGGGTGAGCTCTGGGGCCAACGTCCTGACTTTC. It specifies CASSPGRVSSGANVLTF.

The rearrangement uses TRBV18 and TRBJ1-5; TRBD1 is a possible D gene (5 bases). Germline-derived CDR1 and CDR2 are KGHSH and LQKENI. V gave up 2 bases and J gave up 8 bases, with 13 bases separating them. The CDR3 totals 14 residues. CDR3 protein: CASSPTSGGEPQHF. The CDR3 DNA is TGTGCCAGCTCACCAACCTCGGGGGGTGAGCCCCAGCATTTT.

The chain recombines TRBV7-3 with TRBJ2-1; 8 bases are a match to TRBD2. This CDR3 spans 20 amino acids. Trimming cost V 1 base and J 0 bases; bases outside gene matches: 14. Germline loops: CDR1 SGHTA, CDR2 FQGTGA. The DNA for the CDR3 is TGTGCCAGCAGCTTAAATCCCCCCGTAGCGGGACCCACCTCCTACAATGAGCAGTTCTTC. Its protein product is CASSLNPPVAGPTSYNEQFF.

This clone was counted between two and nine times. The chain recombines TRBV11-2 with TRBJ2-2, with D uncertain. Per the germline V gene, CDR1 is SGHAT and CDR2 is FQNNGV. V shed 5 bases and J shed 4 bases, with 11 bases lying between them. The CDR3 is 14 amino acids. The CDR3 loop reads CASSLPVGTGELFF. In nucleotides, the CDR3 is TGTGCCAGCAGCCTTCCGGTCGGCACCGGGGAGCTGTTTTTT.

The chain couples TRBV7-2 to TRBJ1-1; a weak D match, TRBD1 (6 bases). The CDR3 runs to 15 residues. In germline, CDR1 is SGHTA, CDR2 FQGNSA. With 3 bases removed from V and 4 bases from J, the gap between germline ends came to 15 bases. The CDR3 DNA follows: TGTGCCAGCAGCTTCGATGCAGGGGTGGTCACTGAAGCTTTCTTT. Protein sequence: CASSFDAGVVTEAFF.

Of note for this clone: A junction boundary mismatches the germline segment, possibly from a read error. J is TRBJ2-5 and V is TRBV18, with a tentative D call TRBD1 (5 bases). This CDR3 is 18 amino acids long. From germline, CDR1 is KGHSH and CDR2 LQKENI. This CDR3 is CASSPHYRGRSLTVPWDF. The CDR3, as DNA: TGTGCCAGCTCACCACACTATAGGGGTAGGAGCTTGACCGTGCCCTGGGACTTC.

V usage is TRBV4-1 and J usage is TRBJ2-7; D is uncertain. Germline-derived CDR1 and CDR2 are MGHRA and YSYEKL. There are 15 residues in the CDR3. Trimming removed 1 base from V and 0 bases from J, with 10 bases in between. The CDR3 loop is CASSQGHGSSYEQYF. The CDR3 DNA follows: TGCGCCAGCAGCCAAGGCCACGGTAGCTCCTACGAGCAGTACTTC.

The CDR3 coding sequence is TGTGCCAGCAGCCGCCCAGGGGCAAAAGAGACCCAGTACTTC. As protein: CASSRPGAKETQYF. The chain is built from TRBV21-1 and TRBJ2-5; no check of the table's D call, TRBD1, against the DNA was made. TRBV21-1 is a pseudogene segment. The CDR3 runs 14 residues.

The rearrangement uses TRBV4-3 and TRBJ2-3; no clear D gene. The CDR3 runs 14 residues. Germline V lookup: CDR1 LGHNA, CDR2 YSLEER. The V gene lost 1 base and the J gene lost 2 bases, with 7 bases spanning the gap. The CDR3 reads CASSQALATDTQYF. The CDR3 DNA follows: TGCGCCAGCAGCCAAGCACTCGCCACAGATACGCAGTATTTT.

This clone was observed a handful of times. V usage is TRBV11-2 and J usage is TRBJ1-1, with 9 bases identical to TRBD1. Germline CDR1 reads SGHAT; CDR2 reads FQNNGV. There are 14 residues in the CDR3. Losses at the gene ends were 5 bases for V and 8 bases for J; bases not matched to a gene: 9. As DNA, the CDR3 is TGTGCCAGCAGCGGACAGGGGCGATTGGCGGAAGCTTTCTTT. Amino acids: CASSGQGRLAEAFF.

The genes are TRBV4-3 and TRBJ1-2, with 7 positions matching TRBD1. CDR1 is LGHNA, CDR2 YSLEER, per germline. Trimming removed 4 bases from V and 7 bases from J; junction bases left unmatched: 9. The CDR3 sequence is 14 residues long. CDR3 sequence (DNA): TGCGCCAGCAGCCCGGAAGGACAGGACTCTGGCTACACCTTC. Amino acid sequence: CASSPEGQDSGYTF.